This note documents a single TCR beta chain sequence. Produced via immunoSEQ multiplex PCR; TCRdb's table is partial and in-frame only. The table records around 80,000 clones, under 90% of them present only once. These data belong to a study of blood T cell repertoires in COVID-19. Whole-study context: The United States, Italy and Spain provided the acute and convalescent COVID-19 samples.

The CDR3 covers 14 residues. J gave up 3 bases and V 1 base, and 1 base lay outside the gene matches. Germline values: CDR1 SGHRS, CDR2 YFSETQ. This TCR was sampled from a human donor in a cohort sampled during active COVID-19. The sample was peripheral blood. The chain recombines TRBV5-1 with TRBJ2-4; 7 bases fit TRBD1. The CDR3 spells CASSLTGDKNIQYF. The CDR3 DNA reads TGCGCCAGCAGCTTGACAGGGGACAAAAACATTCAGTACTTC.